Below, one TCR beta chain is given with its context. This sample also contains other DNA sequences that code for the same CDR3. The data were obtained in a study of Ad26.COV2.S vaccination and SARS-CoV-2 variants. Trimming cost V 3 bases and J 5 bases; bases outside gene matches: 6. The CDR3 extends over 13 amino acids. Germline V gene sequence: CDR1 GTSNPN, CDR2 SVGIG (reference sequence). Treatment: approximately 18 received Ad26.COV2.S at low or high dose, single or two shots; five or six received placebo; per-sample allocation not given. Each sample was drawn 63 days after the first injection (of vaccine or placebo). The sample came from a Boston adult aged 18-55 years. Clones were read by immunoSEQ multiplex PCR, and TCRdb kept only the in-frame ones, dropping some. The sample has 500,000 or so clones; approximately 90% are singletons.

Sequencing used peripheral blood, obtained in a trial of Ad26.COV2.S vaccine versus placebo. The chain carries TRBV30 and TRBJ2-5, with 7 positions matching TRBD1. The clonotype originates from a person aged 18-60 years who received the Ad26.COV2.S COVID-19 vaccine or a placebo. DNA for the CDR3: TGTGCCTGGAGCCGGGACAGAGGGGAGACCCAGTACTTC. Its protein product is CAWSRDRGETQYF.